This passage covers 22 T cell receptor beta chains from one sample sequenced in a study of blood T cell repertoires in COVID-19. The table came from immunoSEQ multiplex PCR; TCRdb's copy has only in-frame clones and leaves some out. This sample has approximately 180,000 clones, with 80% to 90% found just once. Sequenced sample: PBMCs or T cells enriched from blood (not recorded which). The receptors originated from a man aged 45-60 years who had recovered from COVID-19.

V is TRBV10-3 and J is TRBJ2-7, with TRBD1 matching 7 bases. Germline V lookup: CDR1 ENHRY, CDR2 SYGVKD. Germline trimming cut 2 bases from V and 4 bases from J; bases unmatched to any gene: 2. The CDR3 length is 13 residues. CDR3 residues: CAISERQGYEQYF. DNA for the CDR3: TGTGCCATCAGTGAGAGACAGGGTTACGAGCAGTACTTC.

The CDR3 DNA reads as TGTGCTGGGGGGGACGGCTACCAGCCCCAGCATTTT. Protein sequence: CAGGDGYQPQHF. The chain has TRBV19 and TRBJ1-5, with D perhaps matching TRBD1 (5 bases). The CDR3 is made up of 12 amino acids. In germline, CDR1 is LNHDA, CDR2 SQIVND (reference sequence).

Worth noting for this clone: A read error may produce the germline difference seen at one junction end. The chain employs TRBV28 and TRBJ1-1; 7 bases map to TRBD1. The CDR3 consists of 13 residues. The germline V gene encodes CDR1 MDHEN and CDR2 SYDVKM. CDR3: CMTRAGGNTEAFF. The CDR3 nucleotides are TGCATGACCAGGGCAGGGGGTAACACTGAAGCTTTCTTT.

V and J are TRBV19 and TRBJ2-2; D ambiguous. The CDR3 is 12 amino acids. V lost 3 bases to trimming and J lost 4 bases, with 3 bases between them. Looked up from germline, CDR1 is LNHDA and CDR2 is SQIVND (reference sequence). CDR3 sequence reads: CASSIVTGELFF. The CDR3 DNA reads TGTGCCAGTAGTATCGTCACCGGGGAGCTGTTTTTT. The complete variable domain, with remaining parts taken from reference TRBV19 and TRBJ2-2, reads DGGITQSPKYLFRKEGQNVTLSCEQNLNHDAMYWYRQDPGQGLRLIYYSQIVNDFQKGDIAEGYSVSREKKESFPLTVTSAQKNPTAFYLCASSIVTGELFFGEGSRLTVL.

The V and J genes are TRBV19 and TRBJ1-5; D is perhaps TRBD1 (5 bases). Trimming took off 4 bases at V and 3 bases at J, with 19 bases between the two ends. Germline CDR1 reads LNHDA; CDR2 reads SQIVND (reference sequence). The CDR3 extends over 17 amino acids. The CDR3 region is CASSSPPGTVPNQPQHF. DNA for the CDR3: TGTGCCAGTAGTAGCCCACCCGGGACTGTTCCCAATCAGCCCCAGCATTTT.

The genes are TRBV7-5 and TRBJ2-2; TRBD1 reflects the table's D call only, with no check against the DNA. TRBV7-5 is noted as a pseudogene. The CDR3 has 15 residues. CDR3 bases: TGTGTCAGAAGCGCCCGGACATCCTACACCGGGGAGCTGTTTTTT. Amino acid sequence: CVRSARTSYTGELFF.

In regard to this clone: The junction and the germline gene differ at one end; a read error may be behind it. The gene calls are TRBV6-1 and TRBJ2-7, with 7 bases lining up with TRBD1. Germline lookup yields CDR1 MNHNS and CDR2 SASEGT. The CDR3 contains 14 residues. CDR3 DNA sequence: TGTGCCAGCAATGAAGGGGGCTCCACCTACGAGCAGTACTTC. This gives the protein CASNEGGSTYEQYF.

This clone was detected only once. This sample also contains other DNA sequences that code for the same CDR3. The genes are TRBV6-5 and TRBJ1-5, with 8 bases aligning to TRBD1. The CDR3 loop spans 15 amino acids. J was trimmed by 0 bases and V by 5 bases; bases with no gene match: 3. CDR1 and CDR2 from the germline V gene are MNHEY and SVGAGI. CDR3 nucleotide sequence: TGTGCCAGCAGTCGGACAGGGAATAGCAATCAGCCCCAGCATTTT. It yields the protein CASSRTGNSNQPQHF.

For this clone: The identical CDR3 is also encoded by other nucleotide sequences in the sample. J is TRBJ2-1 and V is TRBV27, with a weak D call TRBD1 (6 bases). The V gene's germline CDR1 is MNHEY and CDR2 SMNVEV (reference sequence). V lost 5 bases and J lost 1, with 12 bases in between. The CDR3 runs 15 residues. In DNA form, the CDR3 reads TGTGCCAGCAGTGTAACCAGGGGTTCCTACAATGAGCAGTTCTTC. Protein sequence: CASSVTRGSYNEQFF.

The J gene is TRBJ2-1, the V gene TRBV10-3; D is unresolved. The CDR3 runs to 11 residues. Trimming left V 8 bases short and J 5 bases short, with 7 bases between. Germline V gives CDR1 ENHRY, CDR2 SYGVKD. In nucleotides, the CDR3 is TGTGCCATCCGCGGAAACAATGAGCAGTTCTTC. It encodes CAIRGNNEQFF.

The chain is built from TRBV6-1 and TRBJ1-1; 8 nucleotides align to TRBD1. J was trimmed by 7 bases and V by 3 bases; bases with no gene match: 7. CDR1 is MNHNS, CDR2 SASEGT, per germline. The CDR3 has 14 amino acids. The CDR3 reads CASSESDRGGEAFF. The CDR3, as DNA: TGTGCCAGCAGTGAGAGTGACAGGGGAGGTGAAGCTTTCTTT.

This chain connects TRBV5-1 to TRBJ2-3, with unresolved D. Trimming removed 3 bases at V and 0 bases at J, with 14 bases between. The CDR3 covers 16 residues. Germline values: CDR1 SGHRS, CDR2 YFSETQ. The chain's CDR3 is CASSSGGTTSTDTQYF. For the CDR3, the DNA is TGCGCCAGCAGCTCCGGTGGTACTACTAGCACAGATACGCAGTATTTT.

This clone was seen a few times. The CDR3 DNA follows: TGTGCCAGCTCAACTCCCTCCAGGGGGAACACTGAAGCTTTCTTT. It is translated as CASSTPSRGNTEAFF. The gene calls are TRBV18 and TRBJ1-1; a weak D match, TRBD1 (6 bases). In germline, CDR1 is KGHSH, CDR2 LQKENI. The CDR3 is 15 amino acids. Trimming removed 5 bases from V and 1 base from J, with 14 bases in between.

This rearrangement joins TRBV18 to TRBJ1-4; D gene unclear. The V and J ends lost 3 bases and 3 bases respectively, with 8 bases between them. This CDR3 spans 14 amino acids. CDR1 is KGHSH, CDR2 LQKENI, per germline. CDR3 coding DNA: TGTGCCAGCTCACCGGGCCTCGCTAATGAAAAACTGTTTTTT. Its protein product is CASSPGLANEKLFF.

In this sample, this clone turned up once. The chain joins TRBV7-2 to TRBJ1-5; 8 positions agree with TRBD1. The CDR3 spans 15 residues. Germline trimming cut 5 bases from V and 3 bases from J; bases unmatched to any gene: 6. The V gene's germline CDR1 is SGHTA and CDR2 FQGNSA. CDR3 sequence: CASSEGQAYNQPQHF. The CDR3 bases are TGTGCCAGCAGCGAGGGACAGGCCTACAATCAGCCCCAGCATTTT.

V is TRBV19 and J is TRBJ1-2, with D possibly TRBD1 on 6 matching bases. Germline lookup yields CDR1 LNHDA and CDR2 SQIVND (reference sequence). V lost 2 bases and J lost 4, with 8 bases in between. CDR3 size: 13 residues. CDR3 loop: CASSIQGTYGYTF. CDR3 coding DNA: TGTGCCAGTAGTATACAGGGGACCTATGGCTACACCTTC. The full variable domain, with the rest looked up from reference TRBV19 and TRBJ1-2, is DGGITQSPKYLFRKEGQNVTLSCEQNLNHDAMYWYRQDPGQGLRLIYYSQIVNDFQKGDIAEGYSVSREKKESFPLTVTSAQKNPTAFYLCASSIQGTYGYTFGSGTRLTVV.

The V gene is TRBV19, the J gene TRBJ1-2, with a weak D call TRBD1 (6 bases). This CDR3 is built from 13 residues. The germline gives CDR1 LNHDA, CDR2 SQIVND (reference sequence). Trimming shortened V by 7 bases and J by 4 bases, and 13 bases separated the two germline ends. DNA of the CDR3: TGTGCCAGTACCCCGGACAGTTCCTATGGCTACACCTTC. This encodes CASTPDSSYGYTF.

The chain employs TRBV9 and TRBJ2-5, with D tentatively TRBD1 (6 bases). Germline CDR1 is SGDLS and CDR2 is YYNGEE. CDR3 length equals 15 residues. V lost 0 bases to trimming and J lost 0 bases, with 9 bases between them. DNA for the CDR3: TGTGCCAGCAGCGTAGCTACAGGGTACCAAGAGACCCAGTACTTC. This gives the protein CASSVATGYQETQYF.

The chain has TRBV28 and TRBJ1-2; D unresolved. This CDR3 has 16 amino acids. Germline lookup yields CDR1 MDHEN and CDR2 SYDVKM. The V end lost 7 bases, the J end lost 7 bases, and 25 bases lay between the germline ends. The chain's CDR3 is CASKTDSDRPPFGYTF. The CDR3 bases are TGTGCCAGCAAAACAGATTCGGATAGACCTCCCTTTGGCTACACCTTC.

The sample holds many counts of this clone. The sample has other DNA sequences that encode this CDR3 too. J is TRBJ1-6 and V is TRBV2; the D gene is possibly TRBD1 (6 bases). V lost 4 bases and J lost 10, with 14 bases in between. The germline V gene has CDR1 SNHLY and CDR2 FYNNEI. This CDR3 has 14 amino acids. The DNA for the CDR3 is TGTGCCAGCAGTGGGGGTAGGGGGAACTCACCCCTCCACTTT. Protein sequence: CASSGGRGNSPLHF.

This clone occurred once. V gene TRBV7-3 combines with J gene TRBJ1-6; D is possibly TRBD1 (6 bases). Trimming left V 5 bases short and J 7 bases short, with 12 bases between. Germline loops: CDR1 SGHTA, CDR2 FQGTGA. The CDR3 spans 14 residues. CDR3 region: CASSSTGSNSPLHF. The CDR3 nucleotides are TGTGCCAGCAGCAGTACAGGGAGCAATTCACCCCTCCACTTT.

The rearrangement joins TRBV29-1 to TRBJ2-1, with TRBD1 matching 11 bases. The CDR3 length is 16 residues. Unmatched junction bases numbered 6, after V lost 5 bases and J lost 0 bases. In germline, CDR1 is SQVTM, CDR2 ANQGSEA. The chain's CDR3 is CSVTTGQGVSYNEQFF. The DNA of the CDR3 is TGCAGCGTTACTACGGGACAGGGGGTCTCCTACAATGAGCAGTTCTTC.